What follows are 15 T cell receptor beta chains derived from one specimen sequenced in a study of T cells in Graves' hyperthyroidism and ophthalmopathy. From RNA transcripts, TCR beta CDR3 regions were amplified. The TCR CDR3 was amplified in a first-round RT-PCR using the HTBI primer set. TCRdb reprocessed the multiplex PCR reads with MiXCR, giving one entry per CDR3 protein. This table has about 640,000 distinct CDR3 sequences, under 25% appearing once. What was sequenced was blood. These TCRs come from a man in his thirties or forties with Graves' ophthalmopathy.

This chain joins TRBV20-1 and TRBJ2-3; D might be TRBD1 (6 bases). Trimming took 4 bases from V and 11 from J, leaving 10 bases between them. Looked up from germline, CDR1 is DFQATT and CDR2 is SNEGSKA (reference sequence). This CDR3 spans 10 amino acids. CDR3 DNA: TGCAGTGCTAACAGGGTCGGGCAGTATTTT. This translates into CSANRVGQYF.

This sequence joins TRBV7-8 and TRBJ2-1, with D perhaps matching TRBD2 (5 bases). The germline V gene has CDR1 SGHVS and CDR2 FQNEAQ. The CDR3 is made up of 13 amino acids. V lost 2 bases to trimming and J lost 7 bases, with 9 bases between them. CDR3 DNA sequence: TGTGCCAGCAGCTTATCCGGGATTAATGAGCAGTTCTTC. This translates into CASSLSGINEQFF.

This clonotype has just a few counts. V gene TRBV2 combines with J gene TRBJ2-3; TRBD1 might be the D (6 bases). V was pared by 4 bases and J by 3 bases, with 14 bases between. The germline gives CDR1 SNHLY, CDR2 FYNNEI. The CDR3 consists of 15 residues. For the CDR3, the DNA is TGTGCCAGCAGTGTTCTACAGGGCGGGACAGATACGCAGTATTTT. This gives the protein CASSVLQGGTDTQYF. The whole variable domain, filled in from reference TRBV2 and TRBJ2-3, reads EPEVTQTPSHQVTQMGQEVILRCVPISNHLYFYWYRQILGQKVEFLVSFYNNEISEKSEIFDDQFSVERPDGSNFTLKIRSTKLEDSAMYFCASSVLQGGTDTQYFGPGTRLTVL.

Details on this clonotype: In this CDR3 the conserved last residue, phenylalanine or tryptophan, is missing, so a read error is likely. This chain joins TRBV6-2 or TRBV6-3 and TRBJ1-1; 9 bases map to TRBD1. V gave up 8 bases and J gave up 1 base; unmatched junction bases: 5. The germline V gene encodes CDR1 MNHEY and CDR2 SVGEGT. The CDR3 consists of 14 residues. CDR3 in DNA: TGTGCCAGCGGCATACAGGGGGCGAACACTGAAGCTTTCTCT. It specifies CASGIQGANTEAFS.

This clonotype was seen repeatedly, ten times or more. V is TRBV6-1 and J is TRBJ2-7; 8 positions agree with TRBD2. The CDR3 has 16 amino acids. Germline V gives CDR1 MNHNS, CDR2 SASEGT. J gave up 0 bases and V 5 bases, and 9 bases lay outside the gene matches. CDR3 DNA sequence: TGTGCCAGCAGTACCCTAGCGGGTAGGAGCTCCTACGAGCAGTACTTC. It translates to CASSTLAGRSSYEQYF.

The gene calls are TRBV6-5 and TRBJ1-2, with D perhaps TRBD1 (5 bases). This CDR3 contains 12 residues. With 2 bases removed from V and 8 bases from J, the gap between germline ends came to 9 bases. Germline V gene data show CDR1 as MNHEY and CDR2 as SVGAGI. CDR3 sequence (DNA): TGTGCCAGCAGTTACCAGCGGGGCGGCTACACCTTC. Translation: CASSYQRGGYTF.

This clonotype was seen ten or more times. CDR3 sequence: CASSLQGLVLDTQYF. Written as DNA, the CDR3 is TGTGCCAGCAGCTTACAAGGACTAGTTCTTGATACGCAGTATTTT. V gene TRBV11-1 combines with J gene TRBJ2-3; TRBD2 matches at 7 bases. The CDR3 is 15 residues long. The V and J ends lost 2 bases and 6 bases, in that order; junction bases with no gene match: 8. Germline V lookup: CDR1 SGHAT, CDR2 FQDESV (reference sequence). The whole variable domain, filled in from reference TRBV11-1 and TRBJ2-3, reads EAEVAQSPRYKITEKSQAVAFWCDPISGHATLYWYRQILGQGPELLVQFQDESVVDDSQLPKDRFSAERLKGVDSTLKIQPAELGDSAMYLCASSLQGLVLDTQYFGPGTRLTVL.

This sequence joins TRBV3-1 and TRBJ2-5; D is tentatively TRBD1 or TRBD2 (6 bases each). This CDR3 comprises 15 residues. Germline CDR1 LGHDT, CDR2 YNNKEL (reference sequence). The V end was cut by 0 bases, the J end by 7 bases, with 15 bases between. This CDR3 is CASSQDRGGRVTQYF. The CDR3 coding sequence is TGTGCCAGCAGCCAAGATCGTGGGGGGCGGGTGACCCAGTACTTC.

This clonotype was counted only a few times. This chain uses TRBV5-5 with TRBJ2-7, with D perhaps TRBD1 (5 bases). CDR3 length equals 15 residues. Germline V gene data show CDR1 as SGHKS and CDR2 as YYEKEE (reference sequence). V was clipped by 0 bases and J by 4 bases, with 14 bases between them. As DNA, the CDR3 is TGTGCCAGCAGCTTGGAGGGTCAGGGCTTATACGAGCAGTACTTC. Translated: CASSLEGQGLYEQYF.

The chain links TRBV7-2 to TRBJ2-1; 9 bases map to TRBD2. Per germline, CDR1 SGHTA and CDR2 FQGNSA. Germline trimming cut 5 bases from V and 2 bases from J; bases unmatched to any gene: 10. The CDR3 consists of 17 residues. CDR3 coding DNA: TGTACCAGCAGCCCTTTCGCTAGCGGGAAAACCTACAATGAGCAGTTCTTC. As protein: CTSSPFASGKTYNEQFF.

This clonotype was counted only a few times. This chain connects TRBV7-9 to TRBJ2-3, with 7 bases lining up with TRBD1. Germline CDR1 and CDR2: SEHNR and FQNEAQ (reference sequence). The junction had 9 bases not matched to a gene; V was cut back by 4 bases and J by 2 bases. There are 16 residues in the CDR3. This chain's CDR3 is CASSSEDRDTTDTQYF. In nucleotides, the CDR3 is TGTGCCAGCAGCTCCGAAGACAGGGATACCACAGATACGCAGTATTTT.

This clonotype was detected only a few times. The chain joins TRBV3-1 to TRBJ2-5; no reliable D call. Germline CDR1 and CDR2: LGHDT and YNNKEL (reference sequence). Trimming removed 1 base from V and 10 bases from J, with 16 bases in between. CDR3 size: 14 residues. The chain's CDR3 is CASSQGPQSRFQYF. CDR3 in DNA: TGTGCCAGCAGCCAAGGACCTCAAAGCCGGTTCCAGTACTTC.

J is TRBJ1-1 and V is TRBV19, with a weak D call TRBD1 (5 bases). Germline V CDR1 and CDR2: LNHDA, SQIVND (reference sequence). Trimming removed 3 bases from V and 7 bases from J, with 12 bases in between. This CDR3 contains 13 residues. CDR3 in amino acids: CASSMGRLYEAFF. CDR3 nucleotide sequence: TGTGCCAGTAGTATGGGACGGTTGTATGAAGCTTTCTTT.

This chain connects TRBV14 to TRBJ2-7, with a possible D match to TRBD2 (6 bases). Per the germline V gene, CDR1 is SGHDN and CDR2 is FVKESK. The ends were cut back, 5 bases at V and 3 bases at J, with 11 bases in the middle. The CDR3 extends over 13 amino acids. This CDR3 is CASSGGSNYEQYF. In DNA, the CDR3 is TGTGCCAGCAGCGGGGGGTCAAACTACGAGCAGTACTTC.

The J gene is TRBJ1-1, the V gene TRBV6-2 or TRBV6-3, with D uncertain. CDR3 length: 15 residues. Germline V gives CDR1 MNHEY, CDR2 SVGEGT. V gave up 2 bases and J gave up 4 bases, with 14 bases separating them. DNA for the CDR3: TGTGCCAGCAGTTACCCCAGGCCGCATGGCACTGAAGCTTTCTTT. Translating it yields CASSYPRPHGTEAFF.